Included here is one TCR beta chain sequence, with context. As yet, its antigen is unknown. The sample belongs to a study of T cell responses to AZD1222 COVID-19 vaccine. The wider study: The study pooled second doses at about 4 or about 12 weeks. General study points: The sample set comprised mostly white British donors with more females, and clonal diversity was possibly underestimated.

The CDR3 is 12 residues long. Germline loops: CDR1 SGHAT, CDR2 FQDESV (reference sequence). The V and J ends lost 3 bases and 6 bases respectively, with 7 bases between them. Sequencing used immunoSEQ multiplex PCR; TCRdb keeps in-frame clones, though not all of them. This table has over 150,000 clones, about 88% appearing once. This receptor was obtained from an adult in good health. This sample comprised peripheral blood, obtained on day 0 of AZD1222 vaccination. This rearrangement joins TRBV11-1 to TRBJ2-3; D not resolved. Here the CDR3 DNA reads TGTGCCAGCAGCTTCGGGTCGGATACGCAGTATTTT. Its translation is CASSFGSDTQYF. Looking up the rest from reference TRBV11-1 and TRBJ2-3 gives the full variable domain: EAEVAQSPRYKITEKSQAVAFWCDPISGHATLYWYRQILGQGPELLVQFQDESVVDDSQLPKDRFSAERLKGVDSTLKIQPAELGDSAMYLCASSFGSDTQYFGPGTRLTVL.